One and the same sample provided the 19 T cell receptor beta chains below, sequenced in a study of T cells in Graves' hyperthyroidism and ophthalmopathy. TCR beta CDR3 region amplification was performed from RNA transcripts. In the first-round RT-PCR of the TCR CDR3, the HTBI primer set was used. MiXCR, applied by TCRdb to the multiplex PCR reads, yields one record per CDR3 protein. The sample lists 400,000 or so distinct CDR3 sequences, over 11% seen once, with around 27% in the top ten. Source material: blood. Receptors were obtained from a man between 45 and 60 years old with Graves' ophthalmopathy.

Details on this clonotype: A single base separates this from a much larger clone, so it may be a read error. The V gene is TRBV2, the J gene TRBJ2-7; possible D gene TRBD2, 5 bases. V gave up 4 bases and J gave up 9 bases, with 19 bases separating them. This CDR3 has 14 amino acids. From germline, CDR1 is SNHLY and CDR2 FYNNEI. CDR3 DNA sequence: TGTGCCAGCAGTGGGACTGGACGTCCAGAGGGGCAGTACTTC. This encodes CASSGTGRPEGQYF.

This clonotype was observed many times. V gene TRBV7-2 combines with J gene TRBJ2-3; 9 nucleotides line up with TRBD1. This CDR3 region has 15 residues. V was pared by 5 bases and J by 4 bases, with 7 bases of the junction left unmatched. Germline assignment: CDR1 SGHTA and CDR2 FQGNSA. CDR3 region: CASSRDRVSADTQYF. DNA of the CDR3: TGTGCCAGCAGCCGGGACAGGGTTTCGGCAGATACGCAGTATTTT.

This clonotype was seen repeatedly, ten times or more. The CDR3 DNA follows: TGTGCCAGCGCCGGAGCGGGAGCCTTCAATGAGCAGTTCTTC. Protein sequence: CASAGAGAFNEQFF. This chain uses TRBV7-2 with TRBJ2-1; 8 bases are a match to TRBD2. CDR1 is SGHTA, CDR2 FQGNSA, per germline. The V gene end was trimmed by 8 bases and the J gene end by 6 bases; junction bases not matched to a gene: 9. CDR3 length: 14 residues.

This chain links TRBV7-3 with TRBJ1-5; 8 nucleotides match TRBD1. V lost 5 bases to trimming and J lost 3 bases; unmatched junction nucleotides: 9. The germline gives CDR1 SGHTA, CDR2 FQGTGA. The CDR3 is made up of 16 amino acids. The chain's CDR3 is CASSPSDRGFNQPQHF. CDR3 sequence (DNA): TGTGCCAGCAGCCCATCCGACAGGGGTTTCAATCAGCCCCAGCATTTT.

This clonotype was detected ten times or more. The chain has TRBV27 and TRBJ2-7; D not certain. The CDR3 extends over 13 amino acids. The germline CDR1 and CDR2 sequences are MNHEY and SMNVEV (reference sequence). V lost 5 bases to trimming and J lost 6 bases, with 14 bases between them. The CDR3 DNA sequence: TGTGCCAGCAGTAGGGCCCCCCGGAGCGAGCAGTACTTC. It encodes CASSRAPRSEQYF.

This clonotype was observed at least ten times. CDR3 bases: TGTGCCAGCAGCGTAGGTGCGGGGGAAGAGACCCAGTACTTC. This encodes CASSVGAGEETQYF. The V call is TRBV9, the J call TRBJ2-5; 7 bases line up with TRBD2. Germline V lookup: CDR1 SGDLS, CDR2 YYNGEE. J was trimmed by 3 bases and V by 0 bases; bases with no gene match: 2. CDR3 length: 14 amino acids.

V gene TRBV9 combines with J gene TRBJ2-2, with a possible D match to TRBD1 (5 bases). Germline V gene data show CDR1 as SGDLS and CDR2 as YYNGEE. The germline V and J ends were trimmed by 0 bases and 1 base, with 13 bases remaining between them. The CDR3 is 17 amino acids. The CDR3 DNA sequence: TGTGCCAGCAGCGTAGAACAGGCACCTAGGAACACCGGGGAGCTGTTTTTT. Its translation: CASSVEQAPRNTGELFF.

This clonotype was recorded at least ten times. The gene calls are TRBV5-1 and TRBJ2-7, with a tentative D call TRBD2 (5 bases). The CDR3 is 12 amino acids. Per the germline V gene, CDR1 is SGHRS and CDR2 is YFSETQ. V gave up 0 bases and J gave up 10 bases, with 11 bases separating them. The DNA for the CDR3 is TGCGCCAGCAGCTTGGTAGAGGGCGAACAGTACTTC. Protein sequence: CASSLVEGEQYF.

Of note for this clonotype: A much larger clone differs by one base, so this may be a read error. The V call is TRBV4-1, the J call TRBJ2-7, with 12 bases matching TRBD2. Germline V gives CDR1 MGHRA, CDR2 YSYEKL. V was pared by 5 bases and J by 7 bases, with 9 bases of the junction left unmatched. This CDR3 is built from 15 residues. Here the CDR3 reads CASSSRLAGVREQYF. The DNA for the CDR3 is TGCGCCAGCAGCTCCCGACTAGCGGGAGTAAGAGAGCAGTACTTC.

On this clonotype itself: One end of the junction is discordant with germline, which a read error may explain. This chain links TRBV12-3 or TRBV12-4 with TRBJ2-7, with 11 bases matching TRBD1. There are 16 residues in the CDR3. The CDR3 reads CAGSRPGTGGFGEQYF. The CDR3 DNA is TGTGCCGGCAGTCGCCCGGGGACAGGGGGTTTTGGCGAGCAGTACTTC.

This clonotype was picked up a small number of times. A much larger clone sits a single nucleotide away, making a read error possible. V is TRBV9 and J is TRBJ1-2; D is uncertain. The CDR3 consists of 15 residues. Germline V gene lookup returns CDR1 SGDLS and CDR2 YYNGEE. The CDR3 DNA sequence: TGTGCCTGCAGCGTTATCCGGGAGCTCGACTATGGCTACACCTTC. The encoded protein is CACSVIRELDYGYTF.

Many counts were recorded for this clonotype. V and J are TRBV27 and TRBJ2-7, with a tentative D call TRBD1 (6 bases). Germline V gives CDR1 MNHEY, CDR2 SMNVEV (reference sequence). The CDR3 length is 14 residues. Trimming removed 4 bases at V and 5 bases at J, with 15 bases between. The CDR3 is CASSSRGSGDEQYF. The CDR3 DNA follows: TGTGCCAGCAGTTCCAGAGGCTCAGGGGACGAGCAGTACTTC.

This clonotype was counted at least ten times. The rearrangement uses TRBV9 and TRBJ2-1, with D tentatively TRBD1 or TRBD2 (5 bases each). V dropped 4 bases and J dropped 5 bases, with 7 bases sitting between them. The V gene's germline CDR1 is SGDLS and CDR2 YYNGEE. The CDR3 is made up of 12 amino acids. CDR3 sequence (DNA): TGTGCCAGCAGCCGGGACGACAATGAGCAGTTCTTC. As protein: CASSRDDNEQFF.

The chain couples TRBV7-3 to TRBJ2-2; TRBD1 agrees at 9 bases. This CDR3 contains 17 residues. Germline values: CDR1 SGHTA, CDR2 FQGTGA. V shed 1 base, J shed 7 bases, and the junction held 10 bases outside the gene matches. The chain's CDR3 is CASSLRSGQGQDGELFF. The CDR3 bases are TGTGCCAGCAGCTTAAGATCGGGACAGGGCCAGGACGGGGAGCTGTTTTTT.

This clonotype was found many times. The chain is built from TRBV6-1 and TRBJ2-5; 12 bases are shared with TRBD2. Trimming removed 6 bases from V and 4 bases from J; junction bases left unmatched: 15. The CDR3 runs 18 residues. CDR1 is MNHNS, CDR2 SASEGT, per germline. The CDR3 DNA sequence: TGTGCCAGCAGCCCTCTTCCGACTAGCGGGAGTCCGGGAGAGACCCAGTACTTC. Amino acids: CASSPLPTSGSPGETQYF.

The gene calls are TRBV19 and TRBJ2-3, with D maybe TRBD1 (5 bases). The V gene's germline CDR1 is LNHDA and CDR2 SQIVND (reference sequence). Trimming took off 3 bases at V and 2 bases at J, with 9 bases between the two ends. The CDR3 covers 14 residues. DNA of the CDR3: TGTGCCAGTAGTATGGGGCTAGACACAGATACGCAGTATTTT. Its translation is CASSMGLDTDTQYF.

For this clonotype: This may be a read error: a much more frequent sequence differs by one nucleotide. The chain uses TRBV12-5 and TRBJ1-1; possibly TRBD1 for D (5 bases). Trimming left V 6 bases short and J 1 base short, with 15 bases between. Germline V gene data show CDR1 as LGHNT and CDR2 as FRNRAP. The CDR3 contains 15 residues. The CDR3 spells CASGWGSGQNTEAFF. The DNA for the CDR3 is TGTGCTAGTGGCTGGGGATCCGGACAGAACACTGAAGCTTTCTTT.

On this clonotype: Germline and junction disagree at one end, which may indicate a read error. The chain employs TRBV6-1 and TRBJ2-6; unclear D gene. This CDR3 region has 16 residues. Germline loops: CDR1 MNHNS, CDR2 SASEGT. CDR3 DNA: TGTGCCAGCGGTGAAGTGTTGGGGTCTGGGGCCAACGTCCTGACTTTC. Protein: CASGEVLGSGANVLTF.

This clonotype appeared a few times. This chain links TRBV12-3 or TRBV12-4 with TRBJ2-1; 7 bases match TRBD2. J lost 9 bases, V lost 2 bases, and 19 bases had no gene match. The CDR3 totals 18 residues. The CDR3 DNA sequence: TGTGCCAGCAGTTTAAAGTCGTGGACTATAGGGACGGGGGGTGAGCAGTTCTTC. The encoded protein is CASSLKSWTIGTGGEQFF.